Ten or more counts support the clone carrying this T cell receptor (beta chain). Its matching antigen is unknown. The CDR3 is 12 residues long. Germline assignment: CDR1 LNHDA and CDR2 SQIVND (reference sequence). V was trimmed by 7 bases and J by 6 bases, leaving 10 bases between them. This specimen belongs to a study of T cells in Graves' hyperthyroidism and ophthalmopathy. Study-wide results and limits: Onset of ophthalmopathy came a median 6.5 months after the model predicted it. Blood samples included most of the expanded thyroid clonotypes exceeding 0.001.

Using RNA transcripts as the source, TCR beta CDR3 regions were amplified. The study used the HTBI primer set for a first-round RT-PCR of the TCR CDR3. TCRdb reprocessed the multiplex PCR reads via MiXCR and lists one record per CDR3 protein. The sample has 640,000 or so distinct CDR3 sequences, roughly 15% seen once; the top ten hold roughly 4.5%. This receptor was obtained from a woman aged 35 to 49 with Graves' ophthalmopathy. The V call is TRBV19, the J call TRBJ1-5; D is ambiguous. The sequencing sample was made of blood. CDR3: CASKIGLQPQHF. The DNA for the CDR3 is TGTGCCAGTAAAATAGGGCTTCAGCCCCAGCATTTT.